This T cell receptor (beta chain) was obtained from a study of blood T cells in healthy people across ages. Whole-study findings and limits: The long-lived group displayed more naive CD4+ cells, plus higher diversity, than the aged donors did. Since the PBMCs were unsorted, naive and antigen-experienced cells could not be conclusively compared. Naive T cell percentage strongly correlated with TCR beta diversity.

Using a J-beta primer mix together with a sample-barcoded 5' primer, a second PCR was run for about 6 to 11 cycles. MiXCR, run by TCRdb on the 5' RACE reads, gives a single entry per CDR3 protein. Of some 800,000 distinct CDR3 sequences in the sample, under 55% were seen once. The CDR3 totals 17 residues. Germline CDR1 is MNHNS and CDR2 is SASEGT. V was pared by 1 base and J by 0 bases, with 13 bases between. Remarks on this clonotype: Antigen: not known.

The chain couples TRBV6-1 to TRBJ2-4; unclear D gene. The clonotype originates from a man aged 55 to 70 in good health. Sequencing used blood. The CDR3 protein is CASSEVYYTIAKNIQYF. DNA for the CDR3: TGTGCCAGCAGTGAAGTTTACTATACTATAGCCAAAAACATTCAGTACTTC.